These 30 T cell receptor beta chains were all obtained from the same sample, sequenced in a study of cytomegalovirus exposure and HLA in healthy donors. The PCR was carried out with 60 Vbeta primers and 13 Jbeta primers. Generated by immunoSEQ multiplex PCR, the TCRdb table keeps only in-frame clones and is missing some. The sample has 55,000 to 80,000 clones, around 70% seen once. Sample: PBMCs. Source of these receptors: a woman aged 25 to 45 in good health and CMV-seropositive.

This chain joins TRBV5-1 and TRBJ2-4, with 9 bases identical to TRBD2. Trimming cost V 4 bases and J 5 bases; bases outside gene matches: 4. This CDR3 spans 14 amino acids. Germline V gene data show CDR1 as SGHRS and CDR2 as YFSETQ. As DNA, the CDR3 is TGCGCCAGCAGCGCGGGAGGGCCCCAAAACATTCAGTACTTC. Its protein is CASSAGGPQNIQYF.

This rearrangement joins TRBV30 to TRBJ2-1; 8 bases align to TRBD2. The V and J ends lost 4 bases and 6 bases, in that order; junction bases with no gene match: 14. The CDR3 contains 16 residues. Germline CDR1 and CDR2: GTSNPN and SVGIG (reference sequence). CDR3 sequence (DNA): TGTGCCTGGACGACGGGGGGGGGACTCCCCCCCAATGAGCAGTTCTTC. Residues: CAWTTGGGLPPNEQFF.

This clone was seen a handful of times. The chain couples TRBV30 to TRBJ2-7; D is perhaps TRBD1 (6 bases). Deletions cut 0 bases from V and 6 bases from J, with 21 bases between. This CDR3 is 16 amino acids long. The germline CDR1 and CDR2 sequences are GTSNPN and SVGIG (reference sequence). This CDR3 is CAWSVHLRGSGSEQYF. The CDR3 nucleotides read TGTGCCTGGAGTGTACATCTGAGGGGGAGTGGTAGCGAGCAGTACTTC.

The V call is TRBV6-5, the J call TRBJ1-1; unclear D gene. Germline lookup yields CDR1 MNHEY and CDR2 SVGAGI. With 2 bases removed from V and 4 bases from J, the gap between germline ends came to 8 bases. The CDR3 length is 13 residues. The CDR3 DNA sequence: TGTGCCAGCAGTTACACGAGATTCACTGAAGCTTTCTTT. Translating gives CASSYTRFTEAFF.

The rearrangement links TRBV9 to TRBJ2-1, with D perhaps matching TRBD1 (6 bases). The CDR3 consists of 13 residues. V was pared by 4 bases and J by 6 bases, with 11 bases between. The germline CDR1 and CDR2 sequences are SGDLS and YYNGEE. The CDR3 region has the DNA TGTGCCAGCAGCCTGGGGGCCGGCAATGAGCAGTTCTTC. It yields the protein CASSLGAGNEQFF.

The rearrangement uses TRBV10-2 and TRBJ2-1; 7 positions match TRBD2. Trimming took 1 base from V and 3 from J; bases not matched to a gene: 6. The CDR3 covers 16 residues. CDR1 and CDR2 from the germline V gene are WSHSY and SAAADI. The chain's CDR3 is CASSEWLAGIYNEQFF. Written as DNA, the CDR3 is TGCGCCAGCAGTGAGTGGTTAGCGGGTATCTACAATGAGCAGTTCTTC.

The chain uses TRBV6-5 and TRBJ1-5; D gene unclear. Germline V CDR1 and CDR2: MNHEY, SVGAGI. The ends were cut back, 4 bases at V and 2 bases at J, with 12 bases in the middle. CDR3 length: 15 residues. CDR3 nucleotide sequence: TGTGCCAGCAGTTTTACGTGGTCAGGCAATCAGCCCCAGCATTTT. Its translation: CASSFTWSGNQPQHF.

A note on this clone: One end of the junction is discordant with germline, which a read error may explain. The chain employs TRBV7-3 and TRBJ2-1; 8 positions agree with TRBD2. The CDR3 has 11 amino acids. Germline V CDR1 and CDR2: SGHTA, FQGTGA. The DNA of the CDR3 is TGTGCCAGCAGCTTGAGAGCGGGGGAGCTCTTC. Protein: CASSLRAGELF.

This rearrangement joins TRBV7-3 to TRBJ2-3; D ambiguous. Per germline, CDR1 SGHTA and CDR2 FQGTGA. Trimming left V 1 base short and J 0 bases short, with 8 bases between. The CDR3 covers 15 residues. The CDR3 DNA reads as TGTGCCAGCAGCTTAATAGGAGCTAGCACAGATACGCAGTATTTT. Amino acids: CASSLIGASTDTQYF.

This chain connects TRBV30 to TRBJ1-2, with TRBD1 identical over 8 bases. The V and J ends lost 7 bases and 0 bases, in that order; junction bases with no gene match: 4. The length of the CDR3 is 13 residues. Per germline, CDR1 GTSNPN and CDR2 SVGIG (reference sequence). CDR3 amino acids: CASGQVANYGYTF. The DNA for the CDR3 is TGTGCCTCGGGACAGGTAGCTAACTATGGCTACACCTTC.

The chain joins TRBV7-6 to TRBJ1-1; 7 bases map to TRBD1. J lost 0 bases, V lost 6 bases, and 4 bases had no gene match. The germline V gene has CDR1 SGHVS and CDR2 FNYEAQ. The CDR3 runs 14 residues. CDR3 residues: CASRGGGLNTEAFF. For the CDR3, the DNA is TGTGCCAGCAGAGGGGGCGGATTGAACACTGAAGCTTTCTTT.

The rearrangement uses TRBV29-1 and TRBJ2-7; TRBD2 is a possible D gene (5 bases). The CDR3 runs 12 residues. Germline CDR1 SQVTM, CDR2 ANQGSEA. Deletions cut 7 bases from V and 3 bases from J, with 13 bases between. In DNA, the CDR3 is TGCAGCGCTCTCAAGAGCGGCTACGAGCAGTACTTC. Its translation is CSALKSGYEQYF.

The genes are TRBV19 and TRBJ1-1; D uncertain. Germline V gene lookup returns CDR1 LNHDA and CDR2 SQIVND (reference sequence). The CDR3 has 14 residues. V was trimmed by 2 bases and J by 11 bases, leaving 18 bases between them. The CDR3 sequence is CASSIRPQGKRAFF. The CDR3 DNA follows: TGTGCCAGTAGTATACGGCCGCAAGGCAAGAGGGCTTTCTTT.

The chain couples TRBV28 to TRBJ2-2; D gene uncertain. Looked up from germline, CDR1 is MDHEN and CDR2 is SYDVKM. The CDR3 covers 13 residues. The V end was cut by 6 bases, the J end by 6 bases, with 11 bases between. CDR3 DNA: TGTGCCAGCAGCCCTCCCTTTCCCGGGGAGCTGTTTTTT. Protein product: CASSPPFPGELFF.

The chain joins TRBV7-8 to TRBJ1-5, with D maybe TRBD1 (5 bases). There are 14 residues in the CDR3. The germline V gene encodes CDR1 SGHVS and CDR2 FQNEAQ. Trimming took off 3 bases at V and 6 bases at J, with 12 bases between the two ends. CDR3 in DNA: TGTGCCAGCAGCTTTTCAGGGTTTAGTCAGCCCCAGCATTTT. It specifies CASSFSGFSQPQHF.

V and J are TRBV18 and TRBJ1-1; TRBD1 aligns across 7 bases. This CDR3 region has 15 residues. The V segment lost 3 bases and the J segment 0 bases; nucleotides outside the gene matches: 4. Germline-derived CDR1 and CDR2 are KGHSH and LQKENI. CDR3 bases: TGTGCCAGCTCACCGGGACAGCCGATGAACACTGAAGCTTTCTTT. Translated, it gives CASSPGQPMNTEAFF.

The V call is TRBV2, the J call TRBJ2-5; the D gene is possibly TRBD1 (6 bases). The germline V gene encodes CDR1 SNHLY and CDR2 FYNNEI. V was cut by 6 bases and J by 5 bases, with 10 bases left in between. This CDR3 region has 12 residues. The CDR3 sequence is CASSPQGETQYF. The CDR3 DNA is TGTGCCAGCAGCCCCCAGGGGGAGACCCAGTACTTC.

A few counts support this clone. The chain combines TRBV10-3 with TRBJ2-3; 12 bases agree with TRBD2. This CDR3 is 16 amino acids long. CDR1 is ENHRY, CDR2 SYGVKD, per germline. V gave up 3 bases and J gave up 6 bases; unmatched junction bases: 7. CDR3 in DNA: TGTGCCATCAGTGATGGACTAGCGGGGACGGGGGATACGCAGTATTTT. This translates into CAISDGLAGTGDTQYF.

V usage is TRBV2 and J usage is TRBJ2-1, with D possibly TRBD2 on 5 matching bases. The CDR3 covers 13 residues. V was clipped by 8 bases and J by 0 bases, with 8 bases between them. The germline V gene encodes CDR1 SNHLY and CDR2 FYNNEI. As DNA, the CDR3 is TGTGCCAGCGCGGGCTTCTCCTACAATGAGCAGTTCTTC. Protein product: CASAGFSYNEQFF.

This clone showed up just a few times. The chain links TRBV4-3 to TRBJ1-5; D perhaps matches TRBD1 (5 bases). The CDR3 consists of 15 residues. Germline V CDR1 and CDR2: LGHNA, YSLEER. V was trimmed by 2 bases and J by 0 bases, leaving 8 bases between them. The CDR3 DNA reads as TGCGCCAGCAGCCAACAGGGAAATAGCAATCAGCCCCAGCATTTT. The encoded protein is CASSQQGNSNQPQHF.

CDR3 region: CASSQFGTGGLEGYTF. The CDR3 DNA reads as TGCGCCAGCAGCCAATTCGGGACAGGGGGCCTAGAAGGCTACACCTTC. The genes are TRBV4-1 and TRBJ1-2, with TRBD1 matching 12 bases. J gave up 8 bases and V 2 bases, and 9 bases lay outside the gene matches. Germline lookup yields CDR1 MGHRA and CDR2 YSYEKL. This CDR3 contains 16 residues.

This clone was seen just once. The chain employs TRBV29-1 and TRBJ2-1, with 7 positions matching TRBD2. The CDR3 totals 13 residues. Trimming cost V 0 bases and J 8 bases; bases outside gene matches: 4. Per germline, CDR1 SQVTM and CDR2 ANQGSEA. The CDR3 bases are TGCAGCGTTGAAGATCATGCGGGAGATGAGCAGTTCTTC. Amino acid sequence: CSVEDHAGDEQFF.

The J gene is TRBJ1-1, the V gene TRBV28, with 7 bases fitting TRBD1. This CDR3 has 14 residues. In germline, CDR1 is MDHEN, CDR2 SYDVKM. J gave up 2 bases and V 6 bases, and 6 bases lay outside the gene matches. CDR3 sequence reads: CASRRTGLNTEAFF. DNA for the CDR3: TGTGCCAGCAGGCGGACAGGACTAAACACTGAAGCTTTCTTT.

The CDR3 DNA is TGCGCCAGCACCTACCTCTCCGGGACTAGATCATCCAATGAGCAGTTCTTC. Protein sequence: CASTYLSGTRSSNEQFF. The chain links TRBV5-1 to TRBJ2-1, with 8 bases identical to TRBD2. Germline V gives CDR1 SGHRS, CDR2 YFSETQ. V shed 6 bases and J 6 bases; nucleotides not matched to a gene: 17. The CDR3 totals 17 residues.

The genes are TRBV7-7 and TRBJ2-1, with 11 bases that match TRBD2. J was trimmed by 8 bases and V by 5 bases; bases with no gene match: 2. The CDR3 contains 13 residues. Germline CDR1 is SSHAT and CDR2 is FNYEAQ (reference sequence). The CDR3 DNA is TGTGCCAGCAGCAAACTAGCGGGAGATGAGCAGTTCTTC. Protein: CASSKLAGDEQFF.

CDR3 loop: CASSPQGATTFF. The DNA of the CDR3 is TGTGCCAGCAGTCCACAGGGGGCTACAACTTTCTTT. The chain carries TRBV6-1 and TRBJ1-1; 9 positions match TRBD1. The CDR3 is 12 residues long. V was pared by 5 bases and J by 12 bases, with 7 bases of the junction left unmatched. Germline V lookup: CDR1 MNHNS, CDR2 SASEGT.

This clone was seen a few times. V is TRBV10-3 and J is TRBJ2-6; 7 nucleotides align to TRBD1. This CDR3 is built from 15 residues. The V and J ends lost 9 bases and 0 bases, in that order; junction bases with no gene match: 5. The germline V gene has CDR1 ENHRY and CDR2 SYGVKD. CDR3 sequence (DNA): TGTGCCATAGGGACAGAACTCTCTGGGGCCAACGTCCTGACTTTC. Amino acid sequence: CAIGTELSGANVLTF.

This chain uses TRBV6-5 with TRBJ1-5; TRBD1 matches 8 bases. The CDR3 runs 13 residues. The V segment lost 8 bases and the J segment 7 bases; nucleotides outside the gene matches: 7. Germline CDR1 and CDR2: MNHEY and SVGAGI. CDR3 in DNA: TGTGCCAGCGGGTCCAGACAGGGGCAGCCCCAGCATTTT. It specifies CASGSRQGQPQHF.

V gene TRBV5-8 combines with J gene TRBJ2-3, with TRBD2 identical over 10 bases. The CDR3 spans 17 residues. With V trimmed by 4 bases and J by 0 bases, 8 bases remained unmatched. Germline-derived CDR1 and CDR2 are SGHTS and YDEGEE. The CDR3 protein is CASSRYLAGVSTDTQYF. CDR3 nucleotide sequence: TGTGCCAGCAGCAGATACCTAGCGGGAGTAAGCACAGATACGCAGTATTTT.

This chain joins TRBV4-3 and TRBJ2-7; 7 bases align to TRBD2. The V gene end was trimmed by 0 bases and the J gene end by 3 bases; junction bases not matched to a gene: 2. The CDR3 extends over 14 amino acids. Germline V gives CDR1 LGHNA, CDR2 YSLEER. This CDR3 is CASSQESSGYEQYF. The CDR3 nucleotides are TGCGCCAGCAGCCAAGAATCTAGCGGCTACGAGCAGTACTTC.